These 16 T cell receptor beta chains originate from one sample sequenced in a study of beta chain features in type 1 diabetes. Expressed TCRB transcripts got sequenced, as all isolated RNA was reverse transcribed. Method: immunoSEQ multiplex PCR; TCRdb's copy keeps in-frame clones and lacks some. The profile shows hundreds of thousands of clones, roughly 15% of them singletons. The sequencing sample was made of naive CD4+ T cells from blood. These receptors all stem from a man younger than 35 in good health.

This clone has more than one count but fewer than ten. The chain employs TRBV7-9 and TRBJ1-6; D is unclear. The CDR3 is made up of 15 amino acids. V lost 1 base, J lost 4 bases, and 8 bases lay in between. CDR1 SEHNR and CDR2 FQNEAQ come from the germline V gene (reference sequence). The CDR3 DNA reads TGTGCCAGCAGCTTAGTCGACACTTATAATTCACCCCTCCACTTT. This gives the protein CASSLVDTYNSPLHF.

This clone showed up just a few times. The CDR3 reads CASNREDTGELFF. CDR3 bases: TGTGCCAGCAACAGGGAAGACACCGGGGAGCTGTTTTTT. The chain links TRBV28 to TRBJ2-2; perhaps TRBD1 as D (6 bases). The CDR3 has 13 residues. V lost 7 bases and J lost 3, with 9 bases in between. Germline-derived CDR1 and CDR2 are MDHEN and SYDVKM.

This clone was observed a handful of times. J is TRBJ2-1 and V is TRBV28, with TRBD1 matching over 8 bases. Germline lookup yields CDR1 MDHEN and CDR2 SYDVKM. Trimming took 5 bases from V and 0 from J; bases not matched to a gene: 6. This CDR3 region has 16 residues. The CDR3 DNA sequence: TGTGCCAGCAGTACCGGGACAGGAAGCTCCTACAATGAGCAGTTCTTC. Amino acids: CASSTGTGSSYNEQFF.

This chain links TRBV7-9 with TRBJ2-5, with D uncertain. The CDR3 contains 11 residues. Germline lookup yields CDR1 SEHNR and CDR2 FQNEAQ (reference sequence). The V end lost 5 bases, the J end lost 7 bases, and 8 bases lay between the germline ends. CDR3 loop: CASSPPGTQYF. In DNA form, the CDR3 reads TGTGCCAGCAGCCCCCCTGGGACCCAGTACTTC.

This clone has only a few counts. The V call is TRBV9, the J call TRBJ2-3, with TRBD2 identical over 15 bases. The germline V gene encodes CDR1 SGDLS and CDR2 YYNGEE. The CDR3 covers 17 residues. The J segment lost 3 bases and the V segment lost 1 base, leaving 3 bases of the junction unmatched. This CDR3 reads CASSVFGTSGGTDTQYF. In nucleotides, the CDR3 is TGTGCCAGCAGCGTATTCGGGACTAGCGGGGGGACAGATACGCAGTATTTT.

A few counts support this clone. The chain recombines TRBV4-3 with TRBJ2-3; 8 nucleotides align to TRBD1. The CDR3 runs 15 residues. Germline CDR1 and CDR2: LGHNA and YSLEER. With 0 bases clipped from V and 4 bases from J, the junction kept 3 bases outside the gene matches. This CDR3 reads CASSQDPGGSDTQYF. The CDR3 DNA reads TGCGCCAGCAGCCAAGATCCAGGGGGCTCAGATACGCAGTATTTT.

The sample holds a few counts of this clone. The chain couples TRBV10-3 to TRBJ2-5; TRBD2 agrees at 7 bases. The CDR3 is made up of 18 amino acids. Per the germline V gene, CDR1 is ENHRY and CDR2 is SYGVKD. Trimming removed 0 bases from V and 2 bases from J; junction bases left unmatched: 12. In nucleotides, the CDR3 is TGTGCCATCAGTGAGTCCGGGACTAACTTCTACCGACAAGAGACCCAGTACTTC. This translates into CAISESGTNFYRQETQYF.

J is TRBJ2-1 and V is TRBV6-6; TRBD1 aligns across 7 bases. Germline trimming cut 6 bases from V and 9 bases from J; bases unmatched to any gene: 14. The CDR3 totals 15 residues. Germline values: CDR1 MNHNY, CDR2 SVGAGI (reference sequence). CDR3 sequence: CASRGSPGQSGEQFF. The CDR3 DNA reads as TGTGCCAGCAGGGGGTCACCGGGACAGTCCGGTGAGCAGTTCTTC.

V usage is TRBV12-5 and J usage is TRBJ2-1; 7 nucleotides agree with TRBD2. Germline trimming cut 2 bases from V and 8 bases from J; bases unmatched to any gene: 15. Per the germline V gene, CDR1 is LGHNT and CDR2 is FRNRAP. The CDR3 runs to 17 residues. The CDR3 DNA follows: TGTGCTAGTGGTTTGCGGTTGTGGCGGGAGCCCCGCTATGAGCAGTTCTTC. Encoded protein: CASGLRLWREPRYEQFF.

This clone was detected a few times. As DNA, the CDR3 is TGCGCCAGCAGCTCTAGGGGTGATTCCTACAATGAGCAGTTCTTC. This sequence encodes CASSSRGDSYNEQFF. J is TRBJ2-1 and V is TRBV5-1; a possible D gene is TRBD1 (5 bases). The V gene lost 3 bases and the J gene lost 1 base, with 11 bases spanning the gap. Germline assignment: CDR1 SGHRS and CDR2 YFSETQ. The length of the CDR3 is 15 residues.

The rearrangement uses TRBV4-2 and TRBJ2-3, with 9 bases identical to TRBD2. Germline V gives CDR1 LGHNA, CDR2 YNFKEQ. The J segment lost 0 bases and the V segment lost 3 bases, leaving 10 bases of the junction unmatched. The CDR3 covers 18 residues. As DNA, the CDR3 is TGTGCCAGCAGCCACCTTAGCGGGGGAAACCCTAGCACAGATACGCAGTATTTT. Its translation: CASSHLSGGNPSTDTQYF.

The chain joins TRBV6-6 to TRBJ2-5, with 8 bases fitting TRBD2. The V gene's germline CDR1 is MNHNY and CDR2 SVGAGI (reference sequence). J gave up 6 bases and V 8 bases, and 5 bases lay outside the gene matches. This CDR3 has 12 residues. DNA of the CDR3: TGTGCCAGCGCGGGGGGCCCACAGACCCAGTACTTC. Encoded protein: CASAGGPQTQYF.

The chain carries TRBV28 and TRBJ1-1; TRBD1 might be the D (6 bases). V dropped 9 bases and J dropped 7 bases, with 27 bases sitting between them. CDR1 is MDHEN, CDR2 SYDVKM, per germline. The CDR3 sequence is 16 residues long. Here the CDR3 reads CASCRPSAGVFIEAFF. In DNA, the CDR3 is TGTGCCAGTTGTAGGCCGAGCGCAGGGGTCTTCATTGAAGCTTTCTTT.

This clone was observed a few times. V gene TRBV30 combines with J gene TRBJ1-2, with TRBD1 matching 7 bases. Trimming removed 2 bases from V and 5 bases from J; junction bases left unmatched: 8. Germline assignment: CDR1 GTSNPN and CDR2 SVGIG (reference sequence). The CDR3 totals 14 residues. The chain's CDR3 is CAWSFTGQPYGYTF. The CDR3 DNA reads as TGTGCCTGGAGTTTTACGGGACAGCCGTATGGCTACACCTTC.

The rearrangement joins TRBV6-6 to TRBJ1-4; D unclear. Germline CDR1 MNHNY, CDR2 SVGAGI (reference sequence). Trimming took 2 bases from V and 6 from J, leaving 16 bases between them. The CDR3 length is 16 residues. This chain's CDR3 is CASSYHRLEGDEKLFF. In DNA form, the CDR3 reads TGTGCCAGCAGTTACCACAGACTGGAGGGTGATGAAAAACTGTTTTTT.

The CDR3 is CASSFLFGLPGTDTQYF. The DNA for the CDR3 is TGTGCCAGCAGCTTCCTGTTTGGCCTACCCGGGACAGATACGCAGTATTTT. V usage is TRBV11-1 and J usage is TRBJ2-3; no firm D call. The CDR3 is 17 residues long. V lost 3 bases, J lost 3 bases, and 19 bases lay in between. Per germline, CDR1 SGHAT and CDR2 FQDESV (reference sequence).